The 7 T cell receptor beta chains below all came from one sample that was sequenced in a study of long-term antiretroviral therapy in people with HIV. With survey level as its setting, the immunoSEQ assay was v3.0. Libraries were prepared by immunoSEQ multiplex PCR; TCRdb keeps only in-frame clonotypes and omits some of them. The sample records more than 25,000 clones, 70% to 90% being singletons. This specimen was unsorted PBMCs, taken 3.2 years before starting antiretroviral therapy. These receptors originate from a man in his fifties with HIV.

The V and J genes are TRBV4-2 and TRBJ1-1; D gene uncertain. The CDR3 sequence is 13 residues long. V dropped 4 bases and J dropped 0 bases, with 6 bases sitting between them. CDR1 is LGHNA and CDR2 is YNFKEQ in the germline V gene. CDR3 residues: CASSPRLNTEAFF. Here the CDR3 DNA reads TGTGCCAGCAGCCCGCGCCTGAACACTGAAGCTTTCTTT.

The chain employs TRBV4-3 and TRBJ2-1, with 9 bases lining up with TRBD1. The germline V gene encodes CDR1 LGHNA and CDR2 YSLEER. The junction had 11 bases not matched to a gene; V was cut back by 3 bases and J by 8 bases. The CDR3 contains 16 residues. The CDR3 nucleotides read TGCGCCAGCAGCCAGGCTCCACCACAGGGGGCGGATGAGCAGTTCTTC. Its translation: CASSQAPPQGADEQFF.

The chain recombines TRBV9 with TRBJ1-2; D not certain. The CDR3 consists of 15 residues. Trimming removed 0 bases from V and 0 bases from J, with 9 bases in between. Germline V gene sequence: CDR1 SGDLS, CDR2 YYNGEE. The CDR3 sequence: CASSVAPDANYGYTF. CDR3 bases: TGTGCCAGCAGCGTAGCTCCAGATGCTAACTATGGCTACACCTTC.

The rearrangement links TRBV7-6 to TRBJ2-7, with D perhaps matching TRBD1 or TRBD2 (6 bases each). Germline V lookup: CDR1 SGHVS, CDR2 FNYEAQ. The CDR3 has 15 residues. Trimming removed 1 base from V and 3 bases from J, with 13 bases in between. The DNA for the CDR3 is TGTGCCAGCAGCTTAGAGGCGGGACAAAACTACGAGCAGTACTTC. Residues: CASSLEAGQNYEQYF. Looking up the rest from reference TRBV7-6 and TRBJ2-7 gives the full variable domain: GAGVSQSPRYKVTKRGQDVALRCDPISGHVSLYWYRQALGQGPEFLTYFNYEAQQDKSGLPNDRFSAERPEGSISTLTIQRTEQRDSAMYRCASSLEAGQNYEQYFGPGTRLTVT.

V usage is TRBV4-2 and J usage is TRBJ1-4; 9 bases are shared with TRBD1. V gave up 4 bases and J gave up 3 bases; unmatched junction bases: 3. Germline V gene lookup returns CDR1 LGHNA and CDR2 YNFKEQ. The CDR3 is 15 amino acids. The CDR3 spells CASSPDRGSNEKLFF. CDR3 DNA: TGTGCCAGCAGCCCGGACAGGGGTTCTAATGAAAAACTGTTTTTT.

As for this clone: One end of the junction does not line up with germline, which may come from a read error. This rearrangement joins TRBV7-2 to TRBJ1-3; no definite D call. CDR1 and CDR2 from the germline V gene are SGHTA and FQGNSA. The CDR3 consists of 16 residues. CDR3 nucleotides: TGTGCCAGCACCTTAGGGTCCGCGAGCTCTGGAAACACCATATATTTT. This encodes CASTLGSASSGNTIYF. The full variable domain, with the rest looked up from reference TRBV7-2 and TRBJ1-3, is GAGVSQSPSNKVTEKGKDVELRCDPISGHTALYWYRQSLGQGLEFLIYFQGNSAPDKSGLPSDRFSAERTGGSVSTLTIQRTQQEDSAVYLCASTLGSASSGNTIYFGEGSWLTVV.

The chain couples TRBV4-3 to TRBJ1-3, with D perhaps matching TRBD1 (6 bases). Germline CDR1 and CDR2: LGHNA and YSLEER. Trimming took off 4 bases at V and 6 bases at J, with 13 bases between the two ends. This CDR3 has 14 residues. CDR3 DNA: TGCGCCAGCAGCCGCACGGGACACCCAAACACCATATATTTT. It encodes CASSRTGHPNTIYF.